This TCR beta chain was recovered during a study of blood T cell repertoires in COVID-19. Sequenced by immunoSEQ multiplex PCR; TCRdb stores in-frame clones only, minus some. The sample contains approximately 250,000 clones, roughly 90% of which appear only once. The V and J ends lost 7 bases and 4 bases, in that order; junction bases with no gene match: 9. From germline, CDR1 is SGDLS and CDR2 YYNGEE. The CDR3 has 16 amino acids. Participants had their cohort set by participant-reported clinical history. The source of this sequence is a woman in her thirties who had recovered from COVID-19. The gene calls are TRBV9 and TRBJ2-2; 11 bases agree with TRBD2. Sequencing input: PBMCs or T cells enriched from blood (not recorded which). CDR3 in DNA: TGTGCCAGCGGAAGGGGGACTAGCGGAGCCACCGGGGAGCTGTTTTTT. It yields the protein CASGRGTSGATGELFF.